Below, 14 T cell receptor beta chains from the same sample are listed, as sequenced in a study of T cell responses to AZD1222 COVID-19 vaccine. Here immunoSEQ multiplex PCR was the method, and the copy in TCRdb shows in-frame clones only, minus some. This repertoire shows 95,000 to 150,000 clones, around 84% found once; its top ten account for 7.7%. This sample comprised peripheral blood, obtained on day 0 of AZD1222 vaccination. All receptors derive from an adult in good health.

This clone appeared once. J is TRBJ1-4 and V is TRBV5-1; D call uncertain. CDR3 length: 14 amino acids. V dropped 7 bases and J dropped 7 bases, with 17 bases sitting between them. CDR1 SGHRS and CDR2 YFSETQ come from the germline V gene. The CDR3 DNA is TGCGCCAGCCGACCGACCAGCAAGGGTGAAAAACTGTTTTTT. It codes for CASRPTSKGEKLFF.

The chain carries TRBV7-9 and TRBJ2-1, with a tentative D call TRBD2 (5 bases). Germline V gene data show CDR1 as SEHNR and CDR2 as FQNEAQ (reference sequence). CDR3 length: 17 amino acids. The V and J ends lost 5 bases and 0 bases respectively, with 17 bases between them. The CDR3 coding sequence is TGTGCCAGCAGCCCGAGAGGTCGCGGGTCCTCCTACAATGAGCAGTTCTTC. Translated, it gives CASSPRGRGSSYNEQFF.

The gene calls are TRBV7-3 and TRBJ2-7, with D perhaps matching TRBD1 (6 bases). Germline CDR1 SGHTA, CDR2 FQGTGA. This CDR3 comprises 15 residues. The germline V and J ends were trimmed by 5 bases and 6 bases, with 20 bases remaining between them. Here the CDR3 reads CASSLVGAKGGEQYF. Written as DNA, the CDR3 is TGTGCCAGCAGCCTAGTGGGGGCGAAGGGCGGCGAGCAGTACTTC.

In this sample, this clone turned up once. V is TRBV6-5 and J is TRBJ1-5; TRBD1 matches at 7 bases. Germline values: CDR1 MNHEY, CDR2 SVGAGI. V lost 6 bases to trimming and J lost 4 bases; unmatched junction nucleotides: 3. CDR3 length: 13 amino acids. The CDR3 coding sequence is TGTGCCAGCAGGACAGGGCAAAATCAGCCCCAGCATTTT. It yields the protein CASRTGQNQPQHF.

The genes are TRBV29-1 and TRBJ1-5; 7 bases are a match to TRBD1. The CDR3 runs 14 residues. V shed 7 bases and J 4 bases; nucleotides not matched to a gene: 10. Per germline, CDR1 SQVTM and CDR2 ANQGSEA. The CDR3 coding sequence is TGCAGCGCCACGACAGGGCCACCTAATCAGCCCCAGCATTTT. It codes for CSATTGPPNQPQHF.

The chain employs TRBV28 and TRBJ2-7; D is undetermined. The V gene's germline CDR1 is MDHEN and CDR2 SYDVKM. Trimming left V 3 bases short and J 1 base short, with 7 bases between. The CDR3 extends over 13 amino acids. The DNA of the CDR3 is TGTGCCAGCAGTTTTCTGGAATCCTACGAGCAGTACTTC. Translation: CASSFLESYEQYF.

The CDR3 nucleotides are TGTGCCAGCAGCACCTGGGAGACCCAGTACTTC. Translation: CASSTWETQYF. The V call is TRBV6-5, the J call TRBJ2-5; D uncertain. CDR1 is MNHEY, CDR2 SVGAGI, per germline. The V end was cut by 6 bases, the J end by 5 bases, with 7 bases between. The CDR3 has 11 residues.

This chain links TRBV2 with TRBJ2-7, with D possibly being TRBD1 (6 bases). CDR1 and CDR2 (germline): SNHLY, FYNNEI. The V end was cut by 4 bases, the J end by 3 bases, with 13 bases between. The CDR3 length is 14 residues. CDR3 region: CASSVSQGHYEQYF. The CDR3, as DNA: TGTGCCAGCAGTGTGAGTCAGGGGCACTACGAGCAGTACTTC.

The chain carries TRBV11-2 and TRBJ1-4; possible D gene TRBD1, 6 bases. This CDR3 spans 16 amino acids. Looked up from germline, CDR1 is SGHAT and CDR2 is FQNNGV. Trimming stripped 4 bases from V and 7 bases from J, with 19 bases between. CDR3 DNA sequence: TGTGCCAGCAGCTCCGTTAGGAGCAGGGGACGTGAAAAACTGTTTTTT. Amino acid sequence: CASSSVRSRGREKLFF. The whole variable domain, filled in from reference TRBV11-2 and TRBJ1-4, reads EAGVAQSPRYKIIEKRQSVAFWCNPISGHATLYWYQQILGQGPKLLIQFQNNGVVDDSQLPKDRFSAERLKGVDSTLKIQPAKLEDSAVYLCASSSVRSRGREKLFFGSGTQLSVL.

CDR3 sequence (DNA): TGTGCCAGCAGCCAAGATCGGCGGGAGAACTGGGGAGATACGCAGTATTTT. Translating it yields CASSQDRRENWGDTQYF. V usage is TRBV3-1 (or the pseudogene TRBV3-2) and J usage is TRBJ2-3, with TRBD2 matching 7 bases. The V segment lost 0 bases and the J segment 5 bases; nucleotides outside the gene matches: 11. CDR1 is LGHDT, CDR2 YNNKEL, per germline (reference sequence). The CDR3 runs 17 residues.

In its sample, this clone was seen once. CDR3 coding DNA: TGCAGCGTTGCGGGGGCTCGCATGGCTAGCGAGCAGTACTTC. This gives the protein CSVAGARMASEQYF. This rearrangement joins TRBV29-1 to TRBJ2-7, with D perhaps given as TRBD1 or TRBD2 (6 bases each). Per the germline V gene, CDR1 is SQVTM and CDR2 is ANQGSEA. The V end was cut by 4 bases, the J end by 6 bases, with 19 bases between. This CDR3 has 14 residues.

The rearrangement joins TRBV28 to TRBJ1-6, with no clear D. Looked up from germline, CDR1 is MDHEN and CDR2 is SYDVKM. The CDR3 loop spans 18 amino acids. V was cut by 5 bases and J by 0 bases, with 17 bases left in between. The CDR3 sequence: CASSTPGRSLSYNSPLHF. CDR3 bases: TGTGCCAGCAGTACCCCCGGACGGTCCCTCTCCTATAATTCACCCCTCCACTTT.

The chain has TRBV19 and TRBJ1-2, with D maybe TRBD1 (6 bases). CDR1 is LNHDA and CDR2 is SQIVND in the germline V gene (reference sequence). The V end lost 6 bases, the J end lost 0 bases, and 14 bases lay between the germline ends. This CDR3 region has 15 residues. Here the CDR3 DNA reads TGTGCCAGTAGGAACCGGGACACTTCTAACTATGGCTACACCTTC. Protein sequence: CASRNRDTSNYGYTF. The full variable domain, rest sourced from reference TRBV19 and TRBJ1-2, is DGGITQSPKYLFRKEGQNVTLSCEQNLNHDAMYWYRQDPGQGLRLIYYSQIVNDFQKGDIAEGYSVSREKKESFPLTVTSAQKNPTAFYLCASRNRDTSNYGYTFGSGTRLTVV.

This chain's CDR3 is CASSLRGAVYNEQFF. As DNA, the CDR3 is TGTGCCAGCAGCTTGAGAGGGGCCGTCTACAATGAGCAGTTCTTC. The chain combines TRBV7-9 with TRBJ2-1; D may be TRBD1 or TRBD2 (5 bases each). V gave up 3 bases and J gave up 3 bases, with 12 bases separating them. The V gene's germline CDR1 is SEHNR and CDR2 FQNEAQ (reference sequence). The CDR3 is 15 residues long.